This T cell receptor beta chain derives from a study of cytomegalovirus exposure and HLA in healthy donors (TCRdb year 2017). Regarding the study in general: According to an earlier analysis of 587 of the donors, 150 million to 200 million T cells yielded 117 million unique TCR beta sequences and about 300 Gb of sequence data. A later analysis re-examined previously published TCR beta repertoires from around 670 donors and added high-resolution HLA genotyping to investigate patterns of TCR occurrence. All discovery cohort repertoires had been generated using a single sequencing platform. Of the roughly 390 genotyped donors, about 84% fell in the genetic ancestry cluster associated with self-reported Caucasian donors. The later analysis used no new phenotypic data to find candidate immune exposures, relying instead on TCR beta sequences and their occurrence across donors. An earlier analysis of several hundred of the donors applied high-throughput TCR beta sequencing to assess whether each TCR beta V gene segment acted as functional or pseudogenic. High-throughput TCR immunosequencing, statistical association of individual TCRs with disease status, and machine learning were combined to predict cytomegalovirus infection status. Among 398 genotyped donors of the cohort, an average of approximately 240,000 unique TCR beta nucleotide sequences were sequenced per donor, roughly 18% of them non-productive. Roughly 5 DR-DQ haplotypes were handled as single units for association and clustering because linkage in the cohort was strong. Besides the first cohort of hundreds of subjects, a separate validation cohort made up of over 100 different subjects was used. The study used immunosequencing to profile the T cell repertoires of several hundred subjects and linked those repertoires to cytomegalovirus serostatus. HLA typing covered class I and class II loci at four-digit resolution. A later genetic analysis used genome-wide SNP genotypes for about three fifths of the roughly 700 donors, treating that subset as a discovery cohort. The study was designed to test whether signatures of past pathogen exposure could be identified by cataloging public T cell receptors. Typing coverage varied by locus: roughly 620-640 donors for A, B, C, DRB1 and DQB1; approximately 500 for DQA1; 600 to 610 for DPA1; approximately 470 for DPB1. Donor age, sex, ethnicity and CMV serostatus were compiled alongside the repertoire data. Approximately 310 gigabases of sequencing data and about 92 million unique TCR sequences made up an early release that covered 500 to 650 HLA-typed donors. On the study overall, not on this receptor specifically: According to a later genetic analysis, donors in an Asian-associated ancestry cluster had fewer N-insertions in productive TCRs than the approximately 670-donor mean. The presence/absence analyses assumed that sequencing depth was roughly uniform across donors, and that assumption may not be true. In a later analysis, HLA-associated TCR beta chains were found to be more clonally expanded and to have lower generation probabilities than equally common non-associated chains. A few of the identified cytomegalovirus-associated TCR beta chains were confirmed in vitro to be specific for cytomegalovirus antigens. In a later analysis, most CMV-associated TCR beta chains were found to appear HLA-restricted, with HLA associations seemingly driven largely by CMV exposure. Because counts were too low, fewer than 20 rarely observed V segments, including chromosome 9 orphons, were excluded from the earlier analysis of fewer than 650 of the donors. In an earlier analysis of approximately 600 of the donors, most TCR beta V segments were observed in productive rearrangements about 90% or about 30% of the time, broadly matching IMGT annotations. When HLA alleles, especially DR and DQ, strongly co-occurred, attributing TCR associations to individual alleles was difficult. A cluster of highly shared sequence variants was judged likely to be a technical artifact of the sequencing pipeline. A further reported finding was that TCR beta sequences accurately predicted the HLA-A and HLA-B alleles for most subjects in the first cohort. Cytomegalovirus status was reported to be diagnosed by the classifier with high specificity and sensitivity in both the original and validation cohorts. According to a later analysis, TCR association rates differed among HLA loci, with DRB1 alleles showing the most associated TCRs and HLA-C alleles showing the fewest. Linkage disequilibrium might explain the correlated functional status among segregating V segments, but an unknown experimental factor could not be ruled out. In a later analysis, several top co-occurrence clusters were reported to appear linked to parvovirus B19, influenza, CMV and Epstein-Barr virus. According to the authors, the approach could potentially be generalized to other disease states and immunological phenotypes. The only immune exposure information available for the cohort was CMV serostatus. A later analysis associated roughly 17,000 TCR beta sequences with specific HLA alleles at a false discovery rate of 0.05. In a later genetic analysis, a missense DCLRE1C variant was associated with V-gene and J-gene trimming of TCR beta chains, and the association was replicated in an independent cohort. The study gave a list of more than 150 TCR beta chains associated with cytomegalovirus. The cohort was sequenced for TCR beta chains only, and without alpha or paired-chain data the features that could be detected were limited. Because the 87-base-pair reads could not distinguish some IMGT-functional V segments, including TRBV6-2 and TRBV6-3, those segments were excluded. Because HLA typing was unavailable for some donors at each locus, only the typed subset was used in association tests. While some public TCRs were present in many individuals, most TCR sequences turned up only very rarely across donors.

The CDR3 sequence holds 12 residues, the cysteine and phenylalanine included. Only CDR3 DNA remains: 36 bases, in frame from the first base. Trimming takes 0 bases from V and 4 bases from J, and the germline ends sit 5 bases apart. The germline V gene (reference sequence) specifies SGHKS as CDR1 and YYEKEE as CDR2. Library creation used the immunoSEQ multiplex PCR assay. The multiplex PCR relied on a mix of 60 forward primers for TCR Vbeta segments and 13 reverse primers for TCR Jbeta segments. Amplification of the CDR3 region of rearranged TCR beta genes was performed with a multiplex PCR assay on genomic DNA. The amplified TCR beta libraries were sequenced on the Illumina HiSeq System as 87-base-pair reads. In the paper's pipeline: Across the roughly 700 repertoires, a later analysis counted tens of millions of unique TCR beta chains, approximately 10 million of which were shared by at least two donors. Raw reads were error-corrected and collapsed into unique sequences by a nearest-neighbor algorithm in which closely related sequences were merged to remove PCR and sequencing errors. V, D and J gene segments were assigned by aligning CDR3 sequences to IMGT reference sequences. For a sequence to be retained, at least a six-nucleotide match to both a V gene segment and a J gene segment was required. A rearrangement counted as productive if the CDR3 had no stop codons and remained in frame with V and J, and every other rearrangement counted as non-productive. CDR3 was defined according to IMGT convention as the region running from the second conserved V-encoded cysteine to the conserved J-encoded phenylalanine. In an earlier analysis of roughly 580 of the donors, sequences lacking an unambiguous match to a single V gene segment were excluded. An earlier analysis of roughly 590 of the donors called V segments functional above 56.7% productive rearrangements and segregating when the between-donor standard deviation exceeded 5%. To diagnose cytomegalovirus status from the catalog of TCR beta chain sequences, a statistical classification framework was built. V and J gene assignment, in a later analysis, came from comparing TCR nucleotide sequences with IMGT/GENE-DB human TR gene sequences. Using the TCRdist pipeline, a later analysis assigned CDR3 sequences along with most-parsimonious VDJ recombination scenarios. In a later analysis, each TCR beta chain was defined by its CDR3 amino acid sequence together with its V-gene family, and reads lacking a unique V-gene family were excluded. A later analysis removed 550 to 650 highly shared, low-generation-probability nucleotide sequences to deal with suspected cross-contamination and a sequencing artifact. For each public chain, a later analysis derived a clonal expansion index from normalized ranks of inferred template counts within each repertoire. A later analysis computed generation probabilities with a VDJ recombination model fitted to out-of-frame rearrangements, and checked the results against IGoR. In a later analysis, TCR-TCR, TCR-HLA and TCR-CMV co-occurrence was scored with hypergeometric tests, and a repertoire-size bias correction was applied to TCR pairs. False discovery rates were estimated in a later analysis by permuting HLA or CMV assignments 20 times. In a later analysis, co-occurring TCRs were grouped using DBSCAN, and TCRdist sequence similarity was added for clustering within HLA-allele-positive subsets. For co-occurrence clustering, repertoires with fewer than 30,000 or more than 120,000 public chains were excluded, along with a handful of repertoires with anomalous nucleotide sharing. Here the immuneACCESS table is served through TCRdb, limited to in-frame sequences with V and J called. Missing clones are a known gap in these copies; in checked studies unresolved V genes cover under half, and the rest lacks a known reason. The DNA was the basis for D and trimming; V, J and clone size are from that table. Across this sample there are about 35,000 clones, with less than 85% seen only once. 6% of the sample is taken by the ten largest.

Regarding this clone: Its antigen is currently not known. Base qualities are not at hand, and no much larger clone is one base apart.

In total, just over 650 healthy bone marrow donors made up the cohort. At the time of sampling, all cohort members were nominally healthy, though unrecorded immune exposures were likely present. The donor tested CMV seronegative, placing the donor among the 300 to 450 seronegative members of the cohort. A peripheral blood sample was provided by each donor, and peripheral blood mononuclear cells were used for TCR beta sequencing. The Qiagen DNeasy Blood Extraction Kit was used to extract genomic DNA from the blood cell samples. In this chain, TRBV5-5 is recombined with TRBJ2-7, with the D gene uncertain. The specimen was PBMCs. The TCR was taken from a male donor in good health and CMV-seronegative. The CDR3 sequence is CASSLVPYEQYF. In nucleotide form, the sequence is TGTGCCAGCAGCTTGGTCCCTTACGAGCAGTACTTC.